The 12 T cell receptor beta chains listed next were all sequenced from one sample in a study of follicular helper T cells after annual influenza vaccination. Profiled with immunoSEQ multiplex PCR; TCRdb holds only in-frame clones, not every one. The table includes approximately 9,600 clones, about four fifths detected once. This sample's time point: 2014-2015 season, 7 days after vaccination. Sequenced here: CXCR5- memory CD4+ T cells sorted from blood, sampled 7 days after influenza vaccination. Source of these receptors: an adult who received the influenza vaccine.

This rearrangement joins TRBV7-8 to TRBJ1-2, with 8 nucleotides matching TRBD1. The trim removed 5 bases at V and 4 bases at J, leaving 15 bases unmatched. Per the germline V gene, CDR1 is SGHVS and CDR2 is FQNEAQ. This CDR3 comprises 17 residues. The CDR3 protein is CASSTPRTGRGVYGYTF. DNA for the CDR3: TGTGCCAGCAGCACCCCCAGGACAGGGAGGGGCGTCTATGGCTACACCTTC.

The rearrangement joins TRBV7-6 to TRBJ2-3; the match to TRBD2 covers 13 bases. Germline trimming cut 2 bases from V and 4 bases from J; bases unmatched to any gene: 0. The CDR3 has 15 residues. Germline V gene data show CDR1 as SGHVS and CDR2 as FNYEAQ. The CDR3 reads CASSLTSGRADTQYF. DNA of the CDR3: TGTGCCAGCAGCTTAACTAGCGGGAGGGCAGATACGCAGTATTTT.

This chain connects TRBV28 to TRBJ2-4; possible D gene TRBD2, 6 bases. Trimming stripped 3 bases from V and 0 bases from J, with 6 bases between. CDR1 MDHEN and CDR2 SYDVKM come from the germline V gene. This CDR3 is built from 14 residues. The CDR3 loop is CASSLGGAKNIQYF. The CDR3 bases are TGTGCCAGCAGTTTGGGGGGAGCCAAAAACATTCAGTACTTC. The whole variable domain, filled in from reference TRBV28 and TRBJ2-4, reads DVKVTQSSRYLVKRTGEKVFLECVQDMDHENMFWYRQDPGLGLRLIYFSYDVKMKEKGDIPEGYSVSREKKERFSLILESASTNQTSMYLCASSLGGAKNIQYFGAGTRLSVL.

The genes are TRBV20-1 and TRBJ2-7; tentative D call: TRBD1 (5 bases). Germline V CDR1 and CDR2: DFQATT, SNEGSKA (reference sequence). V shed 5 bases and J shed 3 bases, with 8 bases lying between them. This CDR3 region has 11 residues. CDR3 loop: CSAGRDYEQYF. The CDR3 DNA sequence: TGCAGTGCTGGCAGGGACTACGAGCAGTACTTC.

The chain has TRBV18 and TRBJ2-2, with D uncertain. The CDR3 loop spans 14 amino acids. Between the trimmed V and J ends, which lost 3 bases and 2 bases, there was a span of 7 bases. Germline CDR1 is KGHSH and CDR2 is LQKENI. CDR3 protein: CASSPTHNTGELFF. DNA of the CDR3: TGTGCCAGCTCACCTACACATAACACCGGGGAGCTGTTTTTT.

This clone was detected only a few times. The CDR3 DNA sequence: TGCGCCAGCAGCCAAGAACAGGAGGGGGGATACGAGCAGTACTTC. Encoded protein: CASSQEQEGGYEQYF. This chain links TRBV4-1 with TRBJ2-7; D could derive from TRBD1 or TRBD2 (6 bases each). The ends were cut back, 0 bases at V and 4 bases at J, with 13 bases in the middle. The V gene's germline CDR1 is MGHRA and CDR2 YSYEKL. The CDR3 consists of 15 residues.

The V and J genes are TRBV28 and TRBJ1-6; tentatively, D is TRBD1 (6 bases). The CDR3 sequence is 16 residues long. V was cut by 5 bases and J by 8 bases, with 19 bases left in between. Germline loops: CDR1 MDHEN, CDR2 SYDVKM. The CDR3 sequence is CASSISSGQMDSPLHF. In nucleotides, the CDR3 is TGTGCCAGCAGTATCTCATCCGGACAGATGGATTCACCCCTCCACTTT.

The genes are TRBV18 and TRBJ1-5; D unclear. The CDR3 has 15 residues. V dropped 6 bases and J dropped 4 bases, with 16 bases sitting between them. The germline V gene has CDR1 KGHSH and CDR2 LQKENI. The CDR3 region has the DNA TGTGCCAGCTCCTCCGGAATGCGGGAGAATCAGCCCCAGCATTTT. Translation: CASSSGMRENQPQHF. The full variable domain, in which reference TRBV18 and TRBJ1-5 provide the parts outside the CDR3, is NAGVMQNPRHLVRRRGQEARLRCSPMKGHSHVYWYRQLPEEGLKFMVYLQKENIIDESGMPKERFSAEFPKEGPSILRIQQVVRGDSAAYFCASSSGMRENQPQHFGDGTRLSIL.

The CDR3 bases are TGTGCCAGTTCCACGGGGGGTTCCTACAATGAGCAGTTCTTC. This gives the protein CASSTGGSYNEQFF. This chain joins TRBV7-9 and TRBJ2-1, with 7 positions matching TRBD2. Per germline, CDR1 SEHNR and CDR2 FQNEAQ (reference sequence). Trimming removed 9 bases from V and 1 base from J; junction bases left unmatched: 6. This CDR3 region has 14 residues.

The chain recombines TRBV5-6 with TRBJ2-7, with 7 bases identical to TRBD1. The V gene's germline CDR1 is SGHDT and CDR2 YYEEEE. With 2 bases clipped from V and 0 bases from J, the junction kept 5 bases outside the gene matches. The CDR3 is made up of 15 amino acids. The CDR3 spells CASSFGAGGSYEQYF. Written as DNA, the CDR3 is TGTGCCAGCAGCTTCGGGGCAGGGGGCTCCTACGAGCAGTACTTC.

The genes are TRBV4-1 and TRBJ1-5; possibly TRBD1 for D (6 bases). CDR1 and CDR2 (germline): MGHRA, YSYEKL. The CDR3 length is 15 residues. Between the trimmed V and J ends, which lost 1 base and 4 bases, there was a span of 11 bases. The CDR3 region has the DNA TGCGCCAGCAGCCAAGTGCCACAGGGTAATCAGCCCCAGCATTTT. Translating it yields CASSQVPQGNQPQHF.

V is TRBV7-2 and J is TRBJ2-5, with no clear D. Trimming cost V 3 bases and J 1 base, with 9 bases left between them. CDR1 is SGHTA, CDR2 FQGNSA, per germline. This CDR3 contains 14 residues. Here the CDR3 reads CASSLRRGQETQYF. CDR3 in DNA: TGTGCCAGCAGCTTGCGACGTGGCCAAGAGACCCAGTACTTC.